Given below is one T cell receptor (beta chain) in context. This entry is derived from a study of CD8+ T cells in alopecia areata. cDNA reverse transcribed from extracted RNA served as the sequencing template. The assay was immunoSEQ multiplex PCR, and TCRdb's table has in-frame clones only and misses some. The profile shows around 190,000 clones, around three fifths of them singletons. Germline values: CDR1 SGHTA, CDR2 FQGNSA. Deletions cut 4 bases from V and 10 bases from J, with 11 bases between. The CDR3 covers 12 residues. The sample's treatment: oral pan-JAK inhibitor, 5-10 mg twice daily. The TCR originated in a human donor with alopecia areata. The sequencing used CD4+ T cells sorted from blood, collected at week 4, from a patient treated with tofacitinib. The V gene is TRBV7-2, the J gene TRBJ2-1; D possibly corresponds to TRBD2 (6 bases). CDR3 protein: CASSSYGGEQFF. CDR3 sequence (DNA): TGTGCCAGCAGCTCATACGGGGGAGAGCAGTTCTTC.